This is a list of T cell receptor beta chains from one sample in a study of CD8+ T cells in alopecia areata. Generated by immunoSEQ multiplex PCR, the TCRdb table keeps only in-frame clones and is missing some. Here the sample spans over 150,000 clones, 60% being singletons. The input for sequencing was CD4+ T cells sorted from blood, taken at week 24, from a patient treated with tofacitinib. These receptors all come from a human donor with alopecia areata. Both conserved end residues are part of each CDR3.

j_gene: TRBJ2-7; v_gene: TRBV7-9; CDR3aa: CASSLFRGPMAGQYF
j_gene: TRBJ1-5; v_gene: TRBV7-2; CDR3aa: CASSLDGQPQHF
j_gene: TRBJ2-1; v_gene: TRBV4-1; CDR3aa: CASSHTGGEQFF
j_gene: TRBJ1-1; v_gene: TRBV27; CDR3aa: CASSTLGQGTEAFF
j_gene: TRBJ2-7; v_gene: TRBV29-1; CDR3aa: CSVVPAGQGFNEQYF
j_gene: TRBJ2-5; v_gene: TRBV29-1; CDR3aa: CSVVGDKGETQYF
j_gene: TRBJ1-1; v_gene: TRBV29-1; CDR3aa: CSVETGARTEAFF
j_gene: TRBJ1-4; v_gene: TRBV4-1; CDR3aa: CASSQERKPNEKLFF
j_gene: TRBJ2-7; v_gene: TRBV7-9; CDR3aa: CASSLSNPFYEQYF
j_gene: TRBJ1-3; v_gene: TRBV6-1; CDR3aa: CASSEGTSGNTIYF
j_gene: TRBJ2-5; v_gene: TRBV29-1; CDR3aa: CSVDSGRQETQYF
j_gene: TRBJ2-5; v_gene: TRBV5-6; CDR3aa: CASSLRLGDKTQYF
j_gene: TRBJ2-5; v_gene: TRBV5-1; CDR3aa: CASGGTDQETQYF
j_gene: TRBJ2-3; v_gene: TRBV11-2; CDR3aa: CASSLGTSTDTQYF
j_gene: TRBJ1-1; v_gene: TRBV29-1; CDR3aa: CSVVGLGSEAFF
j_gene: TRBJ1-2; v_gene: TRBV29-1; CDR3aa: CSVADGDGYTF
j_gene: TRBJ2-6; v_gene: TRBV30; CDR3aa: CAWRRGTGGSGANVLTF
j_gene: TRBJ1-6; v_gene: TRBV18; CDR3aa: CASSPGEHSPLHF
j_gene: TRBJ2-5; v_gene: TRBV10-3; CDR3aa: CAISQPQETQYF
j_gene: TRBJ1-5; v_gene: TRBV6-6; CDR3aa: CASGMQPQHF
j_gene: TRBJ2-1; v_gene: TRBV23-1; CDR3aa: CASSQCFTRSSYNEQFF
j_gene: TRBJ1-1; v_gene: TRBV30; CDR3aa: CAWRQGNTEAFF
j_gene: TRBJ2-3; v_gene: TRBV5-1; CDR3aa: CASGPGQDTDTQYF
j_gene: TRBJ2-5; v_gene: TRBV6-6; CDR3aa: CASSVQGGETQYF
j_gene: TRBJ1-2; v_gene: TRBV29-1; CDR3aa: CSVGQGAVGYTF
j_gene: TRBJ2-1; v_gene: TRBV2; CDR3aa: CASSKGNEQFF
j_gene: TRBJ2-1; v_gene: TRBV18; CDR3aa: CASSLRKAGNEQFF
j_gene: TRBJ1-1; v_gene: TRBV29-1; CDR3aa: CSVAGRQADTEAFF
j_gene: TRBJ2-3; v_gene: TRBV29-1; CDR3aa: CSVMNTDTQYF
j_gene: TRBJ2-5; v_gene: TRBV7-9; CDR3aa: CASSYSGSEETQYF
j_gene: TRBJ2-1; v_gene: TRBV7-9; CDR3aa: CASSPAGHEQFF
j_gene: TRBJ2-5; v_gene: TRBV2; CDR3aa: CASSELHQEYF
j_gene: TRBJ2-5; v_gene: TRBV15; CDR3aa: CATSRNRGGETQYF
j_gene: TRBJ2-2; v_gene: TRBV4-1; CDR3aa: CASSFSPGAGELFF
j_gene: TRBJ2-7; v_gene: TRBV11-2; CDR3aa: CASSLDPSGGNKYF